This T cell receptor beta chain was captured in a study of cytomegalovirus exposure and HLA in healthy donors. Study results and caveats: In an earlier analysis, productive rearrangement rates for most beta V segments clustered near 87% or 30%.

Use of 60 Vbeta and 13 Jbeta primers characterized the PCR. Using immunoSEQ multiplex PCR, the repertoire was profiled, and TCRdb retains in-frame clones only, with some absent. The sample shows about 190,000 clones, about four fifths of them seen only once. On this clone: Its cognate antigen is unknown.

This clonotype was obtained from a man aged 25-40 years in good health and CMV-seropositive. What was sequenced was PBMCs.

The CDR3 sequence: CAIKGSGRSNLETQYF. The CDR3, as DNA: TGTGCCATCAAGGGGAGCGGGAGATCCAACTTAGAGACCCAGTACTTC. The rearrangement links TRBV10-3 to TRBJ2-5; the match to TRBD2 covers 8 bases. V lost 7 bases, J lost 4 bases, and 14 bases stayed unmatched. The CDR3 loop spans 16 amino acids. Germline V lookup: CDR1 ENHRY, CDR2 SYGVKD.